The clone carrying this T cell receptor beta chain was found once. The data stem from a study of blood T cell repertoires in COVID-19. Here immunoSEQ multiplex PCR was the method, and the copy in TCRdb shows in-frame clones only, minus some. The sample includes hundreds of thousands of clones, about 91% of them seen just once. Participants came from around 25 US areas, aged roughly 18 to 89 years. Cohort assignment relied on participant-reported clinical history. This CDR3 is 16 amino acids long. V was pared by 2 bases and J by 10 bases, with 10 bases of the junction left unmatched. Germline V gene sequence: CDR1 MNHEY, CDR2 SVGAGI.

The receptor comes from a woman aged 35 to 49 with acute COVID-19. Sequenced: PBMCs or T cells enriched from blood (not recorded which). The V gene is TRBV6-5, the J gene TRBJ2-1; 11 bases are a match to TRBD2. CDR3: CASSYPGTSGKNEQFF. The DNA for the CDR3 is TGTGCCAGCAGTTACCCTGGGACTAGCGGAAAGAACGAGCAGTTCTTC.